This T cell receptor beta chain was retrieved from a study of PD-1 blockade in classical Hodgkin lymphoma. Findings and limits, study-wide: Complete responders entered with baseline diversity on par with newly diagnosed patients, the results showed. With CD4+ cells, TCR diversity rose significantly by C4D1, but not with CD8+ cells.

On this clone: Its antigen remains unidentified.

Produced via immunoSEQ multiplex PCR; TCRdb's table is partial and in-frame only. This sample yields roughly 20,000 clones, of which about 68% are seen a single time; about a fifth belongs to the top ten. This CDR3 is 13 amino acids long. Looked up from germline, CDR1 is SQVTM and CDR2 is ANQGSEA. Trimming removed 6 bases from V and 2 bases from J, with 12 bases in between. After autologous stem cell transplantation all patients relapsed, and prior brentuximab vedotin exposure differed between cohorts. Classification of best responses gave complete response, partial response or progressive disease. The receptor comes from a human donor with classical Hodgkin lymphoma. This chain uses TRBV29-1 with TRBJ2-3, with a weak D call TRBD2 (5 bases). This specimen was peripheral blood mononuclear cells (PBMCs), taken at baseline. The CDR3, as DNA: TGCAGCGTGAGGGATGTAAACACAGATACGCAGTATTTT. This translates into CSVRDVNTDTQYF.